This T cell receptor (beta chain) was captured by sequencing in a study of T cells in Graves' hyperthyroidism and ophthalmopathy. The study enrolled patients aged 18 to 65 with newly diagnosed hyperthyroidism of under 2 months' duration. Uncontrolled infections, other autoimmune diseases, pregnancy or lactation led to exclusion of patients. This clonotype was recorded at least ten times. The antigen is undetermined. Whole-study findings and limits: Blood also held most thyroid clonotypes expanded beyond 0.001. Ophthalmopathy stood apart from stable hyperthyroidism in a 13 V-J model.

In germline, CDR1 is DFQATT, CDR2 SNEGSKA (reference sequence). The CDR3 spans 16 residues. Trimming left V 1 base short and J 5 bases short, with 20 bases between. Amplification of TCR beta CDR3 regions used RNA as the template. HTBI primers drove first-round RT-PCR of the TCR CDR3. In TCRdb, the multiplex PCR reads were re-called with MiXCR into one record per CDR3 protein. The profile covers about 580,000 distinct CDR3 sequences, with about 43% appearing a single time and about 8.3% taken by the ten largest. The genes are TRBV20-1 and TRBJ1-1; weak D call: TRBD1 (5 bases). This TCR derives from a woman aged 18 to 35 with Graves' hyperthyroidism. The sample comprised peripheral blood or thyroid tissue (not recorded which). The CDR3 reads CSARGGTWGSRTEAFF. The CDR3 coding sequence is TGCAGTGCTAGAGGAGGGACGTGGGGCTCGAGGACTGAAGCTTTCTTT.